This TCR beta chain was recorded in a study of T-cell memory formation after mild COVID-19. Findings and caveats of the study: Pre-infection memory already had some responding clones, implying cross-reactive memory joined.

Worth noting for this clonotype: Its antigen is unknown.

TCRdb analysed the 5' RACE reads with MiXCR anew, one entry per CDR3 protein. The sample includes 300,000 to 400,000 distinct CDR3 sequences, about 15% seen only once; the top ten take about 22%. The CDR3 covers 15 residues. With 2 bases removed from V and 4 bases from J, the gap between germline ends came to 15 bases. The sample comprised PBMCs or a T cell subset sorted from them (not recorded which). The receptor's source is a man younger than 30 who had mild COVID-19 (a few samples of this study predate the infection). Cell type and time point are not known. V gene TRBV23-1 combines with J gene TRBJ2-7; unclear D gene. TRBV23-1 is treated as an ORF (open reading frame) with a function not yet certain. CDR3 loop: CASSQEWELRYEQYF. The CDR3 DNA is TGCGCCAGCAGTCAAGAATGGGAACTTCGGTACGAGCAGTACTTC.